The source of this T cell receptor beta chain is a study of blood T cell repertoires in COVID-19. Overall study context: The United States, Italy and Spain were the sources of the acute and convalescent COVID-19 samples. T cells, B-cell-depleted T cells, or PBMCs provided the cDNA or gDNA that served as material.

In the original analysis: Amplified reference gene primers provided the basis for estimating nucleated cell counts. Assay: immunoSEQ multiplex PCR; the TCRdb copy retains only in-frame clones and omits some. That table gives V, J and clone size, and the DNA gave D and trimming. The data contain 380,000 or so clones, roughly four fifths of them singletons. This CDR3 region has 15 residues. In germline, CDR1 is GTSNPN, CDR2 SVGIG (reference sequence). Between the trimmed V and J ends, which lost 3 bases and 4 bases, there was a span of 19 bases. V usage is TRBV30 and J usage is TRBJ2-7, with a tentative D call TRBD1 (6 bases). The sample was peripheral blood. The sequence derives from a human donor with acute or convalescent COVID-19. The donor label of this sample is uncertain. CDR3 sequence (DNA): TGTGCCTGGAGGGGCACGGGACAAGGGCCGTACGAGCAGTACTTC. Encoded protein: CAWRGTGQGPYEQYF.